The 4 T cell receptor beta chains below all came from one sample that was sequenced in a study of T cell responses to AZD1222 COVID-19 vaccine. Method: immunoSEQ multiplex PCR; TCRdb's copy keeps in-frame clones and lacks some. The table records 140,000 or so clones, about 82% of them present only once. The sequences come from peripheral blood, collected 28 days after the second AZD1222 dose. The receptors here all came from an adult who received the AZD1222 COVID-19 vaccine.

This clone was seen only once. The chain links TRBV11-2 to TRBJ2-3, with TRBD2 identical over 10 bases. Germline V gene lookup returns CDR1 SGHAT and CDR2 FQNNGV. V lost 6 bases and J lost 8; bases outside the gene matches: 17. The CDR3 has 17 amino acids. CDR3 sequence: CASSYPPTSGFRTTQYF. As DNA, the CDR3 is TGTGCCAGCAGTTACCCGCCGACTAGCGGGTTCCGGACTACGCAGTATTTT.

This chain uses TRBV25-1 with TRBJ2-3, with TRBD1 identical over 9 bases. Germline CDR1 and CDR2: MGHDK and SYGVNS. The ends lost 4 bases at V and 4 bases at J; junction bases unmatched: 6. This CDR3 spans 15 amino acids. CDR3 protein: CASSARDRDADTQYF. CDR3 coding DNA: TGTGCCAGCAGTGCCCGGGACAGGGACGCAGATACGCAGTATTTT.

V is TRBV7-6 and J is TRBJ2-3, with 10 bases identical to TRBD2. Trimming took 2 bases from V and 2 from J; bases not matched to a gene: 1. CDR1 and CDR2 (germline): SGHVS, FNYEAQ. The CDR3 runs to 15 residues. The CDR3 DNA sequence: TGTGCCAGCAGCTTAACTAGCGGGAACACAGATACGCAGTATTTT. Its translation is CASSLTSGNTDTQYF.

The V and J genes are TRBV19 and TRBJ2-1, with TRBD1 as a possible D gene (5 bases). CDR1 LNHDA and CDR2 SQIVND come from the germline V gene (reference sequence). Trimming removed 7 bases from V and 7 bases from J, with 5 bases in between. The CDR3 contains 10 residues. CDR3 in DNA: TGTGCCAGTAAGGGGAATGAGCAGTTCTTC. Translating gives CASKGNEQFF.